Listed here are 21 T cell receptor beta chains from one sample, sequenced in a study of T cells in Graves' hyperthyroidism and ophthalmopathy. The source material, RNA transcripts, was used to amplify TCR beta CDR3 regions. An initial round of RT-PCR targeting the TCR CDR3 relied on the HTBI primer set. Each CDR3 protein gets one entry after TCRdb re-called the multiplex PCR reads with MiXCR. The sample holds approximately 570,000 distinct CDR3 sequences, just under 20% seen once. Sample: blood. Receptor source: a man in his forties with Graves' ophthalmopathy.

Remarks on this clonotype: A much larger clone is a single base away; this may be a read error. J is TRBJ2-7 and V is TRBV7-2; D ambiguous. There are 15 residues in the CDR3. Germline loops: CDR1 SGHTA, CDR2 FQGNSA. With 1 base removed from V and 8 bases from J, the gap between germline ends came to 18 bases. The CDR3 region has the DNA TGTGCCAGCAGCTTAGTCGGGCGACAACCTGCGAAGCAGTACTTC. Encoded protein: CASSLVGRQPAKQYF.

CDR3 sequence: CASSSLTGAAGYTF. CDR3 bases: TGCGCCAGCAGCTCCCTTACAGGGGCGGCTGGCTACACCTTC. The chain uses TRBV5-1 and TRBJ1-2; TRBD1 matches at 7 bases. CDR3 length equals 14 residues. Germline values: CDR1 SGHRS, CDR2 YFSETQ. V was pared by 3 bases and J by 7 bases, with 9 bases of the junction left unmatched.

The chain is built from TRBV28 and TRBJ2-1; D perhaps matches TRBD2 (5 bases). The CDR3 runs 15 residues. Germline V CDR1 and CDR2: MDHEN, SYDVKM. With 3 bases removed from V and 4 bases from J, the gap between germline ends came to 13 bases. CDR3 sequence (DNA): TGTGCCAGCAGTTTGCGGCGGACTGCATACAATGAGCAGTTCTTC. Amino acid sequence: CASSLRRTAYNEQFF.

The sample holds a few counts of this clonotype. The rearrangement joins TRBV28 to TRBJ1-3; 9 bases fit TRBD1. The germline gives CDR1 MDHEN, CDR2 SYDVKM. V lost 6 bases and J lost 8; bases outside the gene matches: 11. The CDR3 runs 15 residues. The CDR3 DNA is TGTGCCAGCAGCAATCCTGGACAGGGGCGGCACACCATATATTTT. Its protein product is CASSNPGQGRHTIYF. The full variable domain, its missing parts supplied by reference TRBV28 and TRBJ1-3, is DVKVTQSSRYLVKRTGEKVFLECVQDMDHENMFWYRQDPGLGLRLIYFSYDVKMKEKGDIPEGYSVSREKKERFSLILESASTNQTSMYLCASSNPGQGRHTIYFGEGSWLTVV.

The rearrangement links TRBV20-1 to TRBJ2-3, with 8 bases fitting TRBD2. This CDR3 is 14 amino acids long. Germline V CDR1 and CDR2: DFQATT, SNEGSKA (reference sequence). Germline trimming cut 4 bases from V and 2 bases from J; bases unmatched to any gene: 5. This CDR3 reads CSATLAENTDTQYF. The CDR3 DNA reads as TGCAGTGCTACACTAGCGGAAAACACAGATACGCAGTATTTT.

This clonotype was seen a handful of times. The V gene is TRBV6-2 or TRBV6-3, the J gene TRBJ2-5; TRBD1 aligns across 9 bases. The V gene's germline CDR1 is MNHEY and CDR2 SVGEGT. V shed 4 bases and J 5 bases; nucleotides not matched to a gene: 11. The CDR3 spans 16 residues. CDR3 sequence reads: CASSFEGQGGWETQYF. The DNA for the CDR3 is TGTGCCAGCAGTTTCGAGGGACAGGGCGGCTGGGAGACCCAGTACTTC.

The CDR3 coding sequence is TGCAGGGTATTGTCCTACGAGCAGTACTTC. This translates into CRVLSYEQYF. The rearrangement joins TRBV20-1 to TRBJ2-7; D ambiguous. This CDR3 spans 10 amino acids. Germline V gene lookup returns CDR1 DFQATT and CDR2 SNEGSKA (reference sequence).

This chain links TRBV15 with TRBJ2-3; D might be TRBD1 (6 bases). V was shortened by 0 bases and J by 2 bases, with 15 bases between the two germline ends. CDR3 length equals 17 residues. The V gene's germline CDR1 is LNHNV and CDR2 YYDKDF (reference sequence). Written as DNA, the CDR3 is TGTGCCACCAGCAGAGATCTGAAACAGGGACACACAGATACGCAGTATTTT. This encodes CATSRDLKQGHTDTQYF.

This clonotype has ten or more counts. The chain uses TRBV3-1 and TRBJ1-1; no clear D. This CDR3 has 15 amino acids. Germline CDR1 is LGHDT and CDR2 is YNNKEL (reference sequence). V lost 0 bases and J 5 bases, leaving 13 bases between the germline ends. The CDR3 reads CASSQDFRGRTEAFF. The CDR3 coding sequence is TGTGCCAGCAGCCAAGATTTCCGGGGTAGGACTGAAGCTTTCTTT. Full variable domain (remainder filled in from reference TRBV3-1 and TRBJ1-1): DTAVSQTPKYLVTQMGNDKSIKCEQNLGHDTMYWYKQDSKKFLKIMFSYNNKELIINETVPNRFSPKSPDKAHLNLHINSLELGDSAVYFCASSQDFRGRTEAFFGQGTRLTVV.

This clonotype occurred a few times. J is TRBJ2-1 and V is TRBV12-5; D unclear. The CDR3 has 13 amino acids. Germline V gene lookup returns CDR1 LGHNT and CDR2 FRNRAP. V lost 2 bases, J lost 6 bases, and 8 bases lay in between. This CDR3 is CASGLYTSNEQFF. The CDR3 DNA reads TGTGCTAGTGGTTTGTACACCAGCAATGAGCAGTTCTTC. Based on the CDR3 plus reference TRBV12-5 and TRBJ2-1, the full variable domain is DARVTQTPRHKVTEMGQEVTMRCQPILGHNTVFWYRQTMMQGLELLAYFRNRAPLDDSGMPKDRFSAEMPDATLATLKIQPSEPRDSAVYFCASGLYTSNEQFFGPGTRLTVL.

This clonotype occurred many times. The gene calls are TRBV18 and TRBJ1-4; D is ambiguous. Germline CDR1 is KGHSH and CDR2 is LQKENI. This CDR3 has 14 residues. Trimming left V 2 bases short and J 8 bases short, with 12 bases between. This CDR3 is CASSPATEGEKLFF. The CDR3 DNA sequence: TGTGCCAGCTCACCAGCAACCGAGGGAGAAAAACTGTTTTTT. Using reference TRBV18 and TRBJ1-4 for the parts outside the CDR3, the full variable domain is NAGVMQNPRHLVRRRGQEARLRCSPMKGHSHVYWYRQLPEEGLKFMVYLQKENIIDESGMPKERFSAEFPKEGPSILRIQQVVRGDSAAYFCASSPATEGEKLFFGSGTQLSVL.

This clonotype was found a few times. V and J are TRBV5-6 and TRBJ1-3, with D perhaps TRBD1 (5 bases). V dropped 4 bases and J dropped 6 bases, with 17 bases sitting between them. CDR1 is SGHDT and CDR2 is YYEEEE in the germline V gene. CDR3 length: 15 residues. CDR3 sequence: CASSHADRTSNTIYF. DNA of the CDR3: TGTGCCAGCAGCCATGCGGATAGGACATCAAACACCATATATTTT.

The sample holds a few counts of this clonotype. The CDR3 protein is CASSLHRTNTEAFF. Written as DNA, the CDR3 is TGTGCCAGCAGCTTACACAGAACTAACACTGAAGCTTTCTTT. The J gene is TRBJ1-1, the V gene TRBV7-2; D remains ambiguous. The germline V gene has CDR1 SGHTA and CDR2 FQGNSA. V lost 2 bases and J 2 bases, leaving 9 bases between the germline ends. The CDR3 contains 14 residues.

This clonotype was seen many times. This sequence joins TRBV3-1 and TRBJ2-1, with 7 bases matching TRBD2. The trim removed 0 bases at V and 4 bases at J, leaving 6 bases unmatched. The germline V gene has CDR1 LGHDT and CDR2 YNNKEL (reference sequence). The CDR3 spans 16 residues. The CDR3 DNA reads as TGTGCCAGCAGCCAAGATAGACTAGCTACATACAATGAGCAGTTCTTC. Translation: CASSQDRLATYNEQFF.

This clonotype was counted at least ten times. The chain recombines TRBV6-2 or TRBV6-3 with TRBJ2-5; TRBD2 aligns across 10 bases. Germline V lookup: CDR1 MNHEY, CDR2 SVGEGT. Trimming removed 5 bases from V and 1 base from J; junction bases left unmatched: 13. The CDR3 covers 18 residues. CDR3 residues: CASSTRTSGNHFQETQYF. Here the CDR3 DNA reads TGTGCCAGCAGTACGAGGACTAGCGGCAACCACTTCCAAGAGACCCAGTACTTC.

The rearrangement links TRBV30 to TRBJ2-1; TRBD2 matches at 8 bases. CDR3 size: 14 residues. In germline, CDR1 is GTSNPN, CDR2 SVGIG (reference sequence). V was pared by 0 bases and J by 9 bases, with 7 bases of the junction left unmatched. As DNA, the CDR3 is TGTGCCTGGAGTGTCGGGGTAGCGGGAACTGAGCAGTTCTTC. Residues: CAWSVGVAGTEQFF.

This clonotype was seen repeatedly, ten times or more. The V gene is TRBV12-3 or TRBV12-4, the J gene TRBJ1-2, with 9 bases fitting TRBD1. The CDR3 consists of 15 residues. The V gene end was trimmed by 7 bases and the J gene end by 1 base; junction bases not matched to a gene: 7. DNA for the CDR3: TGTGCCAGCACCCTCCGGGACAGGGTTAACTATGGCTACACCTTC. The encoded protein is CASTLRDRVNYGYTF.

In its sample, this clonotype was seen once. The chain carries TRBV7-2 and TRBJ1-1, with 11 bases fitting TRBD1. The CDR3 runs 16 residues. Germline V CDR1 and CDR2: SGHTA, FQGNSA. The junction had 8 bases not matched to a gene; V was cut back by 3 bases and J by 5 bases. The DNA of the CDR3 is TGTGCCAGCAGCTTGGGGCTAGGGACAGGGGGAACTGAAGCTTTCTTT. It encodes CASSLGLGTGGTEAFF.

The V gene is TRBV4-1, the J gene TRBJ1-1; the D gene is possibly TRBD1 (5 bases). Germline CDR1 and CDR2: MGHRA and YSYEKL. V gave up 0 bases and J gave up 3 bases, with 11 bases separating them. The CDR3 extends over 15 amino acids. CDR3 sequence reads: CASSQDGGLYTEAFF. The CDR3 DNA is TGCGCCAGCAGCCAAGATGGGGGTCTCTACACTGAAGCTTTCTTT.

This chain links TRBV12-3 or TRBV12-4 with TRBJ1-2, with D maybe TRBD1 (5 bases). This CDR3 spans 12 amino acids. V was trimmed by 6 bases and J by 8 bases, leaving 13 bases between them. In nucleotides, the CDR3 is TGTGCCAGCAGGGAACAGGCGAGCGGCTACACCTTC. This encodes CASREQASGYTF.

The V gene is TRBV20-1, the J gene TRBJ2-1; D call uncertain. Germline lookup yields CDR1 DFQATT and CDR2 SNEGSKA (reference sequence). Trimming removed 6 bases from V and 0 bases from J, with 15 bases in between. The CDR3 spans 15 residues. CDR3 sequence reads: CSACKTLSSYNEQFF. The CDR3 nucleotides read TGCAGTGCCTGCAAGACTCTTAGCTCCTACAATGAGCAGTTCTTC.